This record concerns one TCR beta chain sequence. The CDR3 extends over 16 amino acids. The germline V gene has CDR1 MGHRA and CDR2 YSYEKL. The germline V and J ends were trimmed by 0 bases and 7 bases, with 16 bases remaining between them. The sample comes from a study of CD8 T cells in Susac syndrome. An amount of RNA that ranged from roughly 0.5 to 1 ug was reverse transcribed with random hexamers. TCRdb re-called the immunoSEQ multiplex PCR reads through MiXCR, storing one row per CDR3 protein. The table lists hundreds of thousands of distinct CDR3 sequences, 80% to 95% of them singletons. The chain carries TRBV4-1 and TRBJ1-5; the D gene is possibly TRBD1 (5 bases). Sequenced: CD8+ T cells from PBMCs. The TCR originated in a human donor with multiple sclerosis. CDR3 DNA sequence: TGCGCCAGCAGCCAAGAAGGGCAGGGAGGTGGACAGCCCCAGCATTTT. This codes for CASSQEGQGGGQPQHF.